This TCR beta chain originates from a study of shared clonotypes between healthy human individuals (dated by TCRdb to 2018 to 2021). Turning to the overall study: The cohort comprised a couple of women and three men aged 18 to 49 years. Per donor, three plates each were used for CD4 naive and CD4 memory, two for CD8 naive, and one for CD8 memory. Blood TCR repertoires of about 5 healthy adults were deeply sequenced to estimate repertoire size and the extent of clonotype sharing between individuals. To increase sequencing depth and limit assay-specific biases, TCR repertoire library preparation and sequencing were carried out by different laboratories using diverse techniques. Between about 0.8 and 9 billion PBMCs per donor were obtained by leukapheresis.

Using the deep immunoSEQ assay, multiplex PCR amplified TCR CDR3 regions from genomic DNA. Genomic DNA extracted from each cell subset was distributed evenly over all wells of several immunoSEQ 96-well plates, and each plate served as one replicate. For sorted subsets, about 200 ng genomic DNA, equal to 25,000 to 35,000 T cell genomes, was loaded into each replicate PCR. The purified libraries were quantified using a Qubit 3.0 fluorometer, sized with a Bioanalyzer 2100, and then quantified again using the KAPA Library Quantification kit. Each immunoSEQ 96-well plate was sequenced on its own single-read 150-cycle Illumina NextSeq 550 flow cell. The authors processed their data as follows. Because the immunoSEQ output included only junctional sequences and no quality scores, the filtering could not be the same as the filtering used for full-length reads. To assign V/J genes and CDR3, sequences were annotated using PyIR, a Python wrapper for IgBLAST v1.9, with IMGT germline references. Reads with weak V/J assignments (E-value above 1e-6), missing CDR3, stop codons, out-of-frame junctions, or ambiguous translated residues were removed. V3J clonotypes were defined by identical inferred V gene, J gene, and CDR3 amino acid sequence. Percentage overlap between repertoires was computed as shared unique clonotypes divided by the size of the smaller repertoire. RTK rarefaction, the Chao1 estimator, and Recon v2.1 estimates of unobserved clonotypes were used to assess repertoire richness. OLGA was used to compute generation probabilities for all TCRbeta clonotypes that the gDNA method yielded from a few donors. The table was pulled from immuneACCESS by TCRdb, which kept in-frame rearrangements only. Such tables lose some clones; where checked, under half of the loss comes from unresolved V genes, and the rest has no known cause. V, J and clone size reflect that table, while D and trimming were determined from the DNA. In this sample the table shows millions of clones, about 92% of which occur a single time. Of the sample, roughly 0.14% is held by the ten largest clones.

For this clone: It lacks a known antigen. No qualities accompany the bases; no much larger clone lies one base away.

General conclusions and limits of the study: Sampling was restricted to blood, and TCR repertoires in tissues likely differ from the TCR repertoires found in blood. The genetic and exposure-history diversity represented was limited by the small number of donors. Rarefaction of sorted-subset datasets indicated incomplete sequencing despite the large sequencing depth. Higher generation probabilities were observed for clonotypes shared by all four sorted-subset donors than for non-shared clonotypes. When several donors were compared, the shared fraction of clonotypes was 5% to 6.5% for naive CD4, 3.5% for naive CD8, more than 2% for memory CD4, and less than 0.45% for memory CD8. Pairwise subsampling indicated that sequencing depth was expected to affect the degree of clonotype sharing among donors. Naive subsets generally had larger estimated clonotype richness than memory subsets did.

The donors were healthy, HIV-negative adults with no recently reported acute infections or vaccinations. All donors were Caucasian adults living in Nashville, Tennessee, USA. CD4+ T cells were enriched by magnetic negative selection, after which naive cells were positively selected on CD45RA and the negative fraction was taken as the memory subset. After blood collection by leukapheresis, PBMCs were isolated using Ficoll-Histopaque density gradient centrifugation and then cryopreserved in the vapor phase of liquid nitrogen. Analytical flow cytometry was used to check the purity and quantity of each magnetically sorted T cell population. Genomic DNA was isolated from every sorted fraction and measured by UV absorbance on a Nanodrop 2000c. Material: naive CD4+ T cells sorted from blood. Reading the label with the study, this specimen's cell subset or site is: CD45RA+ positively selected. This TCR was recovered from a man aged 18 to 30 in good health.

The encoded CDR3 is CASSSSAGGPNEQFF. Read as DNA, the sequence is TGTGCCAGCAGTTCGTCAGCGGGGGGGCCGAATGAGCAGTTCTTC. The sequence joins TRBV28 to TRBJ2-1, with 10 junctional bases fitting TRBD2. The germline V and J ends show losses of 4 bases and 7 bases respectively, and no gene match explains 7 bases of the junction. The CDR3 spans 15 residues, from the cysteine through the phenylalanine. CDR3 DNA is the only sequence kept; it has 45 bases, read in frame from the first base. The germline V gene sets CDR1 to MDHEN and CDR2 to SYDVKM.